Presented here are 30 T cell receptor beta chains from one specimen sequenced in a study of Ad26.COV2.S vaccination and SARS-CoV-2 variants. Method: immunoSEQ multiplex PCR; TCRdb's copy keeps in-frame clones and lacks some. The table records hundreds of thousands of clones, about 90% of them present only once. Treatment here: about 20 received Ad26.COV2.S at low or high dose, single or two shots; five or six received placebo; per-sample allocation not given. It was on day 63 after the first vaccine or placebo injection that samples were taken. Sequenced material: peripheral blood, taken in a trial of Ad26.COV2.S vaccine versus placebo. These TCRs come from a person aged 18-60 years who received the Ad26.COV2.S COVID-19 vaccine or a placebo.

The rearrangement joins TRBV3-1 (or the pseudogene TRBV3-2) to TRBJ2-7; D is uncertain. The germline V gene has CDR1 LGHDT and CDR2 YNNKEL (reference sequence). The V and J ends lost 4 bases and 3 bases respectively, with 13 bases between them. The CDR3 has 14 amino acids. The CDR3 is CASSLRRDLYEQYF. The CDR3 nucleotides read TGTGCCAGCAGCCTCAGACGAGATCTCTACGAGCAGTACTTC.

The rearrangement links TRBV9 to TRBJ2-1; TRBD2 aligns across 8 bases. J was trimmed by 8 bases and V by 5 bases; bases with no gene match: 15. The CDR3 is 16 residues long. Germline CDR1 is SGDLS and CDR2 is YYNGEE. The CDR3 DNA is TGTGCCAGCAGTACTAGGACTAGCCTCGTCTCGGATGAGCAGTTCTTC. Translated: CASSTRTSLVSDEQFF.

This chain links TRBV12-5 with TRBJ1-2; 9 nucleotides align to TRBD1. CDR1 and CDR2 (germline): LGHNT, FRNRAP. J gave up 4 bases and V 3 bases, and 12 bases lay outside the gene matches. This CDR3 comprises 17 residues. The CDR3 DNA sequence: TGTGCTAGTGGTTTTGGGAGTACAGGGGGCTACGCCTATGGCTACACCTTC. This gives the protein CASGFGSTGGYAYGYTF. Full variable domain (outside the CDR3, taken from reference TRBV12-5 and TRBJ1-2): DARVTQTPRHKVTEMGQEVTMRCQPILGHNTVFWYRQTMMQGLELLAYFRNRAPLDDSGMPKDRFSAEMPDATLATLKIQPSEPRDSAVYFCASGFGSTGGYAYGYTFGSGTRLTVV.

This rearrangement joins TRBV27 to TRBJ2-7; no reliable D call. V lost 6 bases and J 0 bases, leaving 15 bases between the germline ends. Germline V gives CDR1 MNHEY, CDR2 SMNVEV (reference sequence). This CDR3 has 15 amino acids. CDR3 bases: TGTGCCAGCAGCCGCGAGAGACCCAGCTCCTACGAGCAGTACTTC. It specifies CASSRERPSSYEQYF.

The V gene is TRBV2, the J gene TRBJ2-7; D possibly corresponds to TRBD2 (6 bases). This CDR3 has 12 residues. Germline CDR1 is SNHLY and CDR2 is FYNNEI. Between the trimmed V and J ends, which lost 11 bases and 7 bases, there was a span of 18 bases. CDR3 amino acids: CAGRDWSWEQYF. CDR3 DNA: TGTGCCGGCCGGGACTGGAGCTGGGAGCAGTACTTC.

The CDR3 DNA reads TGTGCCTGGAGTGTAACACCGTATAATTCACCCCTCCACTTT. The encoded protein is CAWSVTPYNSPLHF. The genes are TRBV30 and TRBJ1-6; no definite D call. The CDR3 has 14 amino acids. Trimming stripped 0 bases from V and 4 bases from J, with 7 bases between. Per germline, CDR1 GTSNPN and CDR2 SVGIG (reference sequence).

The chain joins TRBV30 to TRBJ1-2, with D uncertain. Germline V CDR1 and CDR2: GTSNPN, SVGIG (reference sequence). The CDR3 runs to 12 residues. Between the trimmed V and J ends, which lost 1 base and 5 bases, there was a span of 8 bases. This chain's CDR3 is CAWSASRYGYTF. Here the CDR3 DNA reads TGTGCCTGGAGTGCCTCTAGGTATGGCTACACCTTC. Full variable domain (outside the CDR3, taken from reference TRBV30 and TRBJ1-2): SQTIHQWPATLVQPVGSPLSLECTVEGTSNPNLYWYRQAAGRGLQLLFYSVGIGQISSEVPQNLSASRPQDRQFILSSKKLLLSDSGFYLCAWSASRYGYTFGSGTRLTVV.

This chain links TRBV25-1 with TRBJ2-7, with 10 bases fitting TRBD1. CDR3 length: 15 amino acids. Germline lookup yields CDR1 MGHDK and CDR2 SYGVNS. With V trimmed by 3 bases and J by 2 bases, 4 bases remained unmatched. CDR3: CASSDLTGGPYEQYF. Written as DNA, the CDR3 is TGTGCCAGCAGTGACCTGACAGGGGGCCCCTACGAGCAGTACTTC.

The V call is TRBV7-9, the J call TRBJ1-2; TRBD1 agrees at 7 bases. The CDR3 length is 13 residues. Germline values: CDR1 SEHNR, CDR2 FQNEAQ (reference sequence). J lost 7 bases, V lost 5 bases, and 7 bases had no gene match. The CDR3 bases are TGTGCCAGCAGCGTAGACCAGGGGGTTGGCTACACCTTC. It is translated as CASSVDQGVGYTF.

This rearrangement joins TRBV4-2 to TRBJ1-2; D call uncertain. Germline V lookup: CDR1 LGHNA, CDR2 YNFKEQ. The CDR3 runs to 14 residues. V was shortened by 1 base and J by 1 base, with 7 bases between the two germline ends. In DNA, the CDR3 is TGTGCCAGCAGCCAAGTGGGAGATAACTATGGCTACACCTTC. Its translation: CASSQVGDNYGYTF.

This chain links TRBV7-3 with TRBJ2-1, with a possible D match to TRBD2 (6 bases). Germline CDR1 and CDR2: SGHTA and FQGTGA. This CDR3 region has 13 residues. Trimming removed 5 bases at V and 6 bases at J, with 11 bases between. The CDR3 nucleotides read TGTGCCAGCAGCATGGCGGGGAGCAATGAGCAGTTCTTC. Translated: CASSMAGSNEQFF.

This sequence joins TRBV30 and TRBJ2-7, with D maybe TRBD2 (7 bases). Germline-derived CDR1 and CDR2 are GTSNPN and SVGIG (reference sequence). The germline V and J ends were trimmed by 0 bases and 2 bases, with 14 bases remaining between them. This CDR3 has 15 residues. The chain's CDR3 is CAWSVGGGGTYEQYF. The CDR3 DNA sequence: TGTGCCTGGAGTGTAGGAGGGGGGGGGACCTACGAGCAGTACTTC.

The V gene is TRBV11-1, the J gene TRBJ2-1; 7 nucleotides agree with TRBD2. Germline V gives CDR1 SGHAT, CDR2 FQDESV (reference sequence). The CDR3 runs to 15 residues. V was clipped by 3 bases and J by 3 bases; unmatched bases: 5. CDR3 coding DNA: TGTGCCAGCAGCTTTCCGCGGGGGTTCTACAATGAGCAGTTCTTC. Translation: CASSFPRGFYNEQFF. The full variable domain, completed using reference TRBV11-1 and TRBJ2-1, is EAEVAQSPRYKITEKSQAVAFWCDPISGHATLYWYRQILGQGPELLVQFQDESVVDDSQLPKDRFSAERLKGVDSTLKIQPAELGDSAMYLCASSFPRGFYNEQFFGPGTRLTVL.

The CDR3 region is CASSLLTGAGRPQHF. CDR3 bases: TGTGCCAGCAGCCTCCTAACAGGGGCCGGTCGGCCCCAGCATTTT. This chain uses TRBV4-2 with TRBJ1-5, with 7 bases identical to TRBD1. The CDR3 is 15 residues long. CDR1 and CDR2 from the germline V gene are LGHNA and YNFKEQ. Trimming took 4 bases from V and 9 from J; bases not matched to a gene: 12.

The V and J genes are TRBV14 and TRBJ2-5; 10 nucleotides align to TRBD1. Germline CDR1 is SGHDN and CDR2 is FVKESK. Trimming removed 3 bases from V and 0 bases from J; junction bases left unmatched: 4. This CDR3 has 16 amino acids. CDR3 DNA sequence: TGTGCCAGCAGCCAGGAGGACAGGGGGTACCAAGAGACCCAGTACTTC. It specifies CASSQEDRGYQETQYF.

V and J are TRBV5-1 and TRBJ2-2; D is undetermined. Trimming stripped 1 base from V and 4 bases from J, with 8 bases between. Looked up from germline, CDR1 is SGHRS and CDR2 is YFSETQ. The CDR3 has 14 residues. The CDR3, as DNA: TGCGCCAGCAGCTTGATCGCGAGCACCGGGGAGCTGTTTTTT. Its translation is CASSLIASTGELFF.

The J gene is TRBJ2-7, the V gene TRBV7-9, with D hard to call. The V end lost 5 bases, the J end lost 6 bases, and 20 bases lay between the germline ends. The germline V gene has CDR1 SEHNR and CDR2 FQNEAQ (reference sequence). The CDR3 length is 15 residues. The CDR3 bases are TGTGCCAGCAGCACCGCAACAAGCCGAGCTGGCGAGCAGTACTTC. It codes for CASSTATSRAGEQYF. The entire variable domain, with the rest obtained from reference TRBV7-9 and TRBJ2-7, is as follows: DTGVSQNPRHKITKRGQNVTFRCDPISEHNRLYWYRQTLGQGPEFLTYFQNEAQLEKSRLLSDRFSAERPKGSFSTLEIQRTEQGDSAMYLCASSTATSRAGEQYFGPGTRLTVT.

The chain employs TRBV27 and TRBJ2-1; tentative D call: TRBD2 (5 bases). The CDR3 sequence is 15 residues long. The ends were cut back, 0 bases at V and 6 bases at J, with 12 bases in the middle. Germline-derived CDR1 and CDR2 are MNHEY and SMNVEV (reference sequence). CDR3 coding DNA: TGTGCCAGCAGTTTATCTAGCGTACGCCCCAATGAGCAGTTCTTC. Translating gives CASSLSSVRPNEQFF.

In DNA, the CDR3 is TGTGCGGCTAATGACAGCCCTTCTGCTGAGCAGTTCTTC. The encoded protein is CAANDSPSAEQFF. The V gene is TRBV5-4, the J gene TRBJ2-1; possible D gene TRBD1, 5 bases. The CDR3 contains 13 residues. Germline V CDR1 and CDR2: SGHNT, YYREEE (reference sequence).

J is TRBJ2-2 and V is TRBV7-8; D gene ambiguous. Germline CDR1 reads SGHVS; CDR2 reads FQNEAQ. The V gene lost 1 base and the J gene lost 7 bases, with 10 bases spanning the gap. CDR3 size: 14 residues. This CDR3 reads CASSLEGPSGELFF. The CDR3 bases are TGTGCCAGCAGCTTAGAGGGTCCGAGCGGGGAGCTGTTTTTT.

In the case of this clone: Other DNA sequences within the sample encode an identical CDR3. The rearrangement joins TRBV12-3 or TRBV12-4 to TRBJ2-7; 9 nucleotides agree with TRBD1. The CDR3 extends over 13 amino acids. Trimming removed 3 bases from V and 4 bases from J; junction bases left unmatched: 1. The CDR3 DNA reads as TGTGCCAGCAGTTTGGGACAGGGTTACGAGCAGTACTTC. Translated, it gives CASSLGQGYEQYF.

V and J are TRBV6-5 and TRBJ1-1, with D tentatively TRBD1 (6 bases). With 6 bases removed from V and 7 bases from J, the gap between germline ends came to 9 bases. The CDR3 is 11 residues long. The germline V gene encodes CDR1 MNHEY and CDR2 SVGAGI. CDR3 protein: CASRWDNEAFF. The CDR3, as DNA: TGTGCCAGCAGGTGGGACAATGAAGCTTTCTTT.

The rearrangement links TRBV30 to TRBJ2-2; 7 nucleotides match TRBD2. The ends lost 4 bases at V and 5 bases at J; junction bases unmatched: 7. Per the germline V gene, CDR1 is GTSNPN and CDR2 is SVGIG (reference sequence). The CDR3 loop spans 14 amino acids. CDR3 nucleotides: TGTGCCTGGAACCGCGGGAGCGGTACCGGGGAGCTGTTTTTT. It is translated as CAWNRGSGTGELFF.

The V gene is TRBV9, the J gene TRBJ1-2, with D unclear. The V gene lost 3 bases and the J gene lost 8 bases, with 8 bases spanning the gap. From germline, CDR1 is SGDLS and CDR2 YYNGEE. This CDR3 is built from 11 residues. CDR3 protein: CASSAIGGYTF. The DNA for the CDR3 is TGTGCCAGCAGCGCCATCGGCGGCTACACCTTC.

V and J are TRBV12-3 or TRBV12-4 and TRBJ2-3, with D hard to call. V was clipped by 6 bases and J by 9 bases, with 16 bases between them. The CDR3 length is 13 residues. The CDR3 DNA reads as TGTGCCAGCAGATCCGCAGGTCCTACGACGCAGTATTTT. Translation gives CASRSAGPTTQYF.

The chain is built from TRBV6-5 and TRBJ2-4, with 10 bases aligning to TRBD1. Germline V CDR1 and CDR2: MNHEY, SVGAGI. Losses at the gene ends were 6 bases for V and 6 bases for J; bases not matched to a gene: 2. This CDR3 is built from 13 residues. The CDR3 DNA follows: TGTGCCAGCAGGAGGGACAGGGGAAACATTCAGTACTTC. Its protein product is CASRRDRGNIQYF.

This clone was seen just once. V and J are TRBV5-1 and TRBJ1-2; 11 bases align to TRBD1. J gave up 8 bases and V 4 bases, and 7 bases lay outside the gene matches. Germline V CDR1 and CDR2: SGHRS, YFSETQ. The CDR3 loop spans 14 amino acids. The CDR3 coding sequence is TGCGCCAGCAGCCTAGGACAGGGGGCGAAGGGCTACACCTTC. It yields the protein CASSLGQGAKGYTF.

As regards this clone: This specimen includes other DNA sequences encoding the same CDR3. The chain recombines TRBV25-1 with TRBJ1-2; D ambiguous. Between the trimmed V and J ends, which lost 2 bases and 2 bases, there was a span of 6 bases. Germline V gives CDR1 MGHDK, CDR2 SYGVNS. The CDR3 loop spans 13 amino acids. The CDR3 is CASSEAGNYGYTF. CDR3 in DNA: TGTGCCAGCAGTGAAGCGGGGAACTATGGCTACACCTTC.

Only one count was recorded for this clone. The chain employs TRBV29-1 and TRBJ2-7; a possible D gene is TRBD1 (7 bases). V lost 7 bases and J 2 bases, leaving 15 bases between the germline ends. This CDR3 is 13 amino acids long. CDR1 and CDR2 (germline): SQVTM, ANQGSEA. CDR3 nucleotide sequence: TGCAGCGCCCAGGGGGGCACCACCTACGAGCAGTACTTC. This translates into CSAQGGTTYEQYF.

J is TRBJ2-7 and V is TRBV2, with unresolved D. The CDR3 has 11 amino acids. The germline V and J ends were trimmed by 10 bases and 5 bases, with 12 bases remaining between them. The germline V gene has CDR1 SNHLY and CDR2 FYNNEI. CDR3 in amino acids: CATSLRDEQYF. CDR3 DNA sequence: TGTGCCACTTCCCTCCGGGACGAGCAGTACTTC.